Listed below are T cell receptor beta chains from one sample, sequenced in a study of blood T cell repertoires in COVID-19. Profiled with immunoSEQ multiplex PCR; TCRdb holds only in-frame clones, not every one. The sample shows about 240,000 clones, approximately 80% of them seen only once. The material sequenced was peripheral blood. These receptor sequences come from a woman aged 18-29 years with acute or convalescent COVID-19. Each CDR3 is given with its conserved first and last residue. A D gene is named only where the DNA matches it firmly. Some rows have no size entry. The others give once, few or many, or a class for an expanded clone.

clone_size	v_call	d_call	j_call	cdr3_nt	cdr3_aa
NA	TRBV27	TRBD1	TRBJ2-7	TGTGCCAGCAGTTTTATAGGGGGCAGTACCTACGAGCAGTACTTC	CASSFIGGSTYEQYF
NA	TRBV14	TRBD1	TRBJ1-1	TGTGCCAGCAGCCAGGATACAGGGGTGACTGAAGCTTTCTTT	CASSQDTGVTEAFF
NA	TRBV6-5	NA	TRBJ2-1	TGTGCCAGCAGTTACTCAGACAGCTCCTACAATGAGCAGTTCTTC	CASSYSDSSYNEQFF
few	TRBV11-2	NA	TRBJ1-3	TGTGCCAGCAGCTTACTAGTCTTTGGAAACACCATATATTTT	CASSLLVFGNTIYF
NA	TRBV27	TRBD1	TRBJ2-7	TGTGCCAGCAGTTTTGGGCCAGGGGGCCAGTACTTC	CASSFGPGGQYF
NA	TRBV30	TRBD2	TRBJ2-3	TGTGCCTGGAGTCTTTCACTCCACCTCGGGACTAGCGGCACAGATACGCAGTATTTT	CAWSLSLHLGTSGTDTQYF
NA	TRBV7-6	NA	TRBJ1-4	TGTGCCAGCAGCTCGTATGAAAAACTGTTTTTT	CASSSYEKLFF
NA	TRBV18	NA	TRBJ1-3	TGTGCCAGCTCACCAGGACAGCAGAGCTCTGGAAACACCATATATTTT	CASSPGQQSSGNTIYF
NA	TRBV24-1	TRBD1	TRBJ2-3	TGTGCCATCCGGTCGGGACAGGGCACGGATACGCAGTATTTT	CAIRSGQGTDTQYF
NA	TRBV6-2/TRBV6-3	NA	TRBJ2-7	TGTGCCAGCAGTTACCGATCACTCCCGCCGCTCTCCTACGAGCAGTACTTC	CASSYRSLPPLSYEQYF
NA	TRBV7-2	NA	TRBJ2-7	TGTGCCAGCAGCTTTCTAGGGCGAGGGGAGCAGTACTTC	CASSFLGRGEQYF
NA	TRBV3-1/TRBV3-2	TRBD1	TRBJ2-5	TGTGCCAGCAGCCAAGACTTTAAGGCGACAGGGTCAGAGACCCAGTACTTC	CASSQDFKATGSETQYF
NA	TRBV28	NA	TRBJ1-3	TGTGCCAGCCGGGGGACCGTAAGCTCTGGAAACACCATATATTTT	CASRGTVSSGNTIYF
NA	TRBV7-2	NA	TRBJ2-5	TGTGCCAGCAGCTTGGGCAGGGGACAAGAGACCCAGTACTTC	CASSLGRGQETQYF
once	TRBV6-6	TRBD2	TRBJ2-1	TGTGCCAGCAGTCGACCGGGACTAGCGGGAGGGGGCTCCTACAATGAGCAGTTCTTC	CASSRPGLAGGGSYNEQFF
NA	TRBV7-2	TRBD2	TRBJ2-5	TGTGCCAGCAGCTTAGTAGGGGCGGGAGTTGGTCAAGAGACCCAGTACTTC	CASSLVGAGVGQETQYF
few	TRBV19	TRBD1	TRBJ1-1	TGTGCCAGTAGTATCTGGACAGGGGGGTACACTGAAGCTTTCTTT	CASSIWTGGYTEAFF
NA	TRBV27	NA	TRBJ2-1	TGTGCCAGCACCCAATGGGGACTGGATAATTACAATGAGCAGTTCTTC	CASTQWGLDNYNEQFF
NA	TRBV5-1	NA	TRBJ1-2	TGCGCCAGCAGCTCACCCCCCGGGGTGAATGGCTACACCTTC	CASSSPPGVNGYTF
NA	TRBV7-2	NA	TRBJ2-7	TGTGCCAGCAGCTTAGTCGGGGATTCCTACGAGCAGTACTTC	CASSLVGDSYEQYF
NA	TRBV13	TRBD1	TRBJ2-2	TGTGCCAGCAGCCCCCCGGGCAGGGGGTCCACCGGGGAGCTGTTTTTT	CASSPPGRGSTGELFF
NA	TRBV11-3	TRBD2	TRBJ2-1	TGTGCCAGCAGCTTAGTAGCCAGGACTAGTCAGTTCTTC	CASSLVARTSQFF
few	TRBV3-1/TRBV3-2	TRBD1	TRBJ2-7	TGTGCCAGCAGCCAAGGGACAGGGGATTCATACGAGCAGTACTTC	CASSQGTGDSYEQYF
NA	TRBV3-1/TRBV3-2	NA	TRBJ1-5	TGTGCCAGCAGCCAAGATTGTAAACAGGGCTACAATCAGCCCCAGCATTTT	CASSQDCKQGYNQPQHF
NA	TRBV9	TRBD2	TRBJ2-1	TGTGCCAGCAGCCCGTGGACTAGCGGGAGGGCCAATGAGCAGTTCTTC	CASSPWTSGRANEQFF
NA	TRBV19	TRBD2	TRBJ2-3	TGTGCCAGTAGTATACGAGGTAGCGGGAGGGATACGCAGTATTTT	CASSIRGSGRDTQYF
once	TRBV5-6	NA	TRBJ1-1	TGTGCCAGCAGCTTGCCCTTTAACACTGAAGCTTTCTTT	CASSLPFNTEAFF
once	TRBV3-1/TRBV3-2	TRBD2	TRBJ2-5	TGTGCCAGGATACGTCGTTGGACTAGCGGGAGGGAGCAAGAGACCCAGTACTTC	CARIRRWTSGREQETQYF
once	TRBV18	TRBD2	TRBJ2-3	TGTGCCAGCTCACCGATACGGACTAGCGGGAGGCGGGATACGCAGTATTTT	CASSPIRTSGRRDTQYF
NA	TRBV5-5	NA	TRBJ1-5	TGTGCCAGCAGCTCCCGCGGGGGGCCCCAGCATTTT	CASSSRGGPQHF
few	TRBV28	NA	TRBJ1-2	TGTGCCAGCAGAACTCCTGTGACAAGGTGGGGCTACACCTTC	CASRTPVTRWGYTF
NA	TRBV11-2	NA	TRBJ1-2	TGTGCCAGCAGCCCCCTCACGGACAGTACCTATGGCTACACCTTC	CASSPLTDSTYGYTF
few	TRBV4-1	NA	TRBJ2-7	TGCGCCAGCAGCCCAGAGGGGGGAGTCGTCTCCTACGAGCAGTACTTC	CASSPEGGVVSYEQYF
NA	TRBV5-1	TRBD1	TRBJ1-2	TGCGCCAGCAGCCTAGGACAGGGTGTAGGAGGCTACACCTTC	CASSLGQGVGGYTF
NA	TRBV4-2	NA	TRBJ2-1	TGTGCCAGCAGCCAAGTCCAGCTAGCTCGCCAGTTCTTC	CASSQVQLARQFF
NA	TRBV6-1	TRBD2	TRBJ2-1	TGTGCCAGCAGTGAGACTAGCGCAAGCTCCTACAATGAGCAGTTCTTC	CASSETSASSYNEQFF
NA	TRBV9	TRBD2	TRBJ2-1	TGTGCCAGCAGCGTAGATGGGACTAGCGGGAGGAATGAGCAGTTCTTC	CASSVDGTSGRNEQFF